The sequence of this TCR beta chain was determined in a study of PD-1 blockade in classical Hodgkin lymphoma. Here immunoSEQ multiplex PCR was the method, and the copy in TCRdb shows in-frame clones only, minus some. Here the sample spans approximately 17,000 clones, 65% to 90% being singletons. This clone was seen a handful of times. Exposure to brentuximab vedotin varied, and each patient had relapsed following autologous stem cell transplantation. The sequences come from peripheral blood mononuclear cells (PBMCs), collected at baseline. The clonotype originates from a human donor with classical Hodgkin lymphoma.

CDR3 in DNA: TGTGCCAGCAGTTTAGAGGGCAACTATGGCTACACCTTC. It encodes CASSLEGNYGYTF. This chain links TRBV27 with TRBJ1-2; D is unclear. This CDR3 spans 13 amino acids. Germline values: CDR1 MNHEY, CDR2 SMNVEV (reference sequence). The V gene lost 2 bases and the J gene lost 2 bases, with 6 bases spanning the gap.